A selection of T cell receptor beta chains follows, all from one sample in a study of shared clonotypes between healthy human individuals. Repertoires were generated with immunoSEQ multiplex PCR, while TCRdb's copy carries only in-frame clones and drops some. This table has under 1,100,000 clones, around 74% appearing once. Material: memory CD4+ T cells sorted from blood. The receptors derive from a man younger than 35 in good health. Both conserved end residues are part of each CDR3. D genes are given only for firm matches. The size field is filled for only some rows; it gives once, few, many or a size class.

J: TRBJ1-6; V: TRBV2; D: .; size: .; DNA: TGTGCCACTCATGGACCCCGGAGCTCCTATAATTCACCCCTCCACTTT; CDR3: CATHGPRSSYNSPLHF
J: TRBJ1-5; V: TRBV10-3; D: TRBD1; size: few; DNA: TGTGCCATCAGTGGACAGGGCGAAGGTATGCCCCAGCATTTT; CDR3: CAISGQGEGMPQHF
J: TRBJ1-3; V: TRBV9; D: .; size: .; DNA: TGTGCCAGCAGCGTGGGCAACGGGTTTAGCACTGGAAACACCATATATTTT; CDR3: CASSVGNGFSTGNTIYF
J: TRBJ1-6; V: TRBV5-1; D: .; size: few; DNA: TGCGCCAGCAGCTCGACGCGGGGAGGTAATTCACCCCTCCACTTT; CDR3: CASSSTRGGNSPLHF
J: TRBJ2-3; V: TRBV6-6; D: .; size: .; DNA: TGTGCCAGCAGTTCGCATGAGCACCAGAGCACAGATACGCAGTATTTT; CDR3: CASSSHEHQSTDTQYF
J: TRBJ1-1; V: TRBV5-6; D: .; size: .; DNA: TGTGCCAGCAGCTACCGGGCAACAGGCATGAACACTGAAGCTTTCTTT; CDR3: CASSYRATGMNTEAFF
J: TRBJ2-2; V: TRBV25-1; D: TRBD2; size: .; DNA: TGTGCCAGCAGTGCGTTTGGTCTAGCGGGGGGGCCTAGCGGGGAGCTGTTTTTT; CDR3: CASSAFGLAGGPSGELFF
J: TRBJ1-1; V: TRBV10-3; D: .; size: .; DNA: TGTGCCATCAGTGTTGGGGGCACTGAAGCTTTCTTT; CDR3: CAISVGGTEAFF
J: TRBJ2-7; V: TRBV7-2; D: .; size: .; DNA: TGTGCCAGCAGCCTTGGGACTCACGATACCTACGAGCAGTACTTC; CDR3: CASSLGTHDTYEQYF
J: TRBJ2-7; V: TRBV10-3; D: .; size: .; DNA: TGTGCCATCAGCCAAGCCTACGAGCAGTACTTC; CDR3: CAISQAYEQYF
J: TRBJ1-6; V: TRBV30; D: .; size: few; DNA: TGTGCCTGGAGTGTACCCGGATGGCCCCTCCACTTT; CDR3: CAWSVPGWPLHF
J: TRBJ2-5; V: TRBV6-1; D: .; size: .; DNA: TGTGCCAGCAGTGAAGAGGAGGGGAAGACCCAGTACTTC; CDR3: CASSEEEGKTQYF
J: TRBJ2-7; V: TRBV19; D: .; size: .; DNA: TGTGCCAGTAGTATCCGGGACGGGAGCTACGAGCAGTACTTC; CDR3: CASSIRDGSYEQYF
J: TRBJ2-3; V: TRBV4-1; D: TRBD2; size: .; DNA: TGCGCCAGCAGCCGGAGCCCCGCTAGCGGGGGGCCACGCACAGATACGCAGTATTTT; CDR3: CASSRSPASGGPRTDTQYF
J: TRBJ1-5; V: TRBV15; D: .; size: .; DNA: TGTGCCACCACAGTTCTAGAGGTGGGTCAGCCCCAGCATTTT; CDR3: CATTVLEVGQPQHF
J: TRBJ2-7; V: TRBV7-2; D: TRBD2; size: .; DNA: TGTGCCAGCAGCTCTTCTAGCGGGGATACCTACGAGCAGTACTTC; CDR3: CASSSSSGDTYEQYF
J: TRBJ2-5; V: TRBV5-1; D: .; size: .; DNA: TGCGCCAGCAGCTCATCCCCTGAAGAGACCCAGTACTTC; CDR3: CASSSSPEETQYF
J: TRBJ1-1; V: TRBV18; D: .; size: .; DNA: TGTGCCAGCTCACCGGGACAAGGGAGGACTGAAGCTTTCTTT; CDR3: CASSPGQGRTEAFF
J: TRBJ1-5; V: TRBV5-8; D: .; size: .; DNA: TGTGCCAGCAGCCGCCTACCGGCCCAGCCCCAGCATTTT; CDR3: CASSRLPAQPQHF
J: TRBJ1-6; V: TRBV28; D: .; size: .; DNA: TGTGCCAGCAGTACAGCCAGCCGGGACGGAAGGAATTCACCCCTCCACTTT; CDR3: CASSTASRDGRNSPLHF
J: TRBJ1-6; V: TRBV30; D: .; size: .; DNA: TGTGCCTGGGGGACGGGGGCAGGAAATTCACCCCTCCACTTT; CDR3: CAWGTGAGNSPLHF
J: TRBJ2-1; V: TRBV29-1; D: TRBD1; size: .; DNA: TGCAGCGTCCAAAAATTATGGGACAGGGCTAAGTACAATGAGCAGTTCTTC; CDR3: CSVQKLWDRAKYNEQFF
J: TRBJ2-7; V: TRBV11-2; D: .; size: many; DNA: TGTGCCAGCAGCCCGCTAATGGAGCGGCGAGAGCAGTACTTC; CDR3: CASSPLMERREQYF
J: TRBJ2-3; V: TRBV4-3; D: .; size: .; DNA: TGCGCCAGCAGCCAAGGCGGTTCTAGCACAGATACGCAGTATTTT; CDR3: CASSQGGSSTDTQYF
J: TRBJ2-3; V: TRBV10-3; D: .; size: .; DNA: TGTGCCATCAGGAAGGGACCGGTCAGCACAGATACGCAGTATTTT; CDR3: CAIRKGPVSTDTQYF
J: TRBJ2-2; V: TRBV30; D: TRBD2; size: .; DNA: TGTGCCTGGAGGCCCACTAGCGGAGGACGCACCGGGGAGCTGTTTTTT; CDR3: CAWRPTSGGRTGELFF
J: TRBJ2-5; V: TRBV7-3; D: TRBD2; size: .; DNA: TGTGCCAGCAGCTTCGCTAGCGGGGGGGAAGAGACCCAGTACTTC; CDR3: CASSFASGGEETQYF
J: TRBJ2-7; V: TRBV7-2; D: .; size: few; DNA: TGTGCCAGCAGCTTAGGGAGTACCCGCTACGAGCAGTACTTC; CDR3: CASSLGSTRYEQYF
J: TRBJ2-1; V: TRBV18; D: .; size: .; DNA: TGTGCCAGCTCACCACCGACGGGAGAGGGGTCCTACAATGAGCAGTTCTTC; CDR3: CASSPPTGEGSYNEQFF
J: TRBJ1-1; V: TRBV30; D: .; size: few; DNA: TGTGCCTGGATTCGAGGTGATTTGAACACTGAAGCTTTCTTT; CDR3: CAWIRGDLNTEAFF
J: TRBJ1-2; V: TRBV7-9; D: TRBD1; size: .; DNA: TGTGCCAGCAGCTTAATGGACAGGGATCGCTACACCTTC; CDR3: CASSLMDRDRYTF
J: TRBJ1-2; V: TRBV2; D: TRBD1; size: .; DNA: TGTGCCAGCGGAGGGGAGGGGGCCGGCTTCTATGGCTACACCTTC; CDR3: CASGGEGAGFYGYTF
J: TRBJ2-7; V: TRBV5-8; D: .; size: .; DNA: TGTGCCAGCAGCTTACGGGCCGTAACCTACGAGCAGTACTTC; CDR3: CASSLRAVTYEQYF
J: TRBJ1-1; V: TRBV6-5; D: TRBD1; size: .; DNA: TGTGCCAGCAGGCGGGAGGGAGGGGGCCCTGAAGCTTTCTTT; CDR3: CASRREGGGPEAFF
J: TRBJ2-7; V: TRBV28; D: TRBD2; size: .; DNA: TGTGCCAGCAGCCGACTAGCGGGGGGCTCCTACGAGCAGTACTTC; CDR3: CASSRLAGGSYEQYF
J: TRBJ2-5; V: TRBV29-1; D: TRBD1; size: once; DNA: TGCAGCGTTGGGACAGGGAAGGGAGAGACCCAGTACTTC; CDR3: CSVGTGKGETQYF
J: TRBJ1-1; V: TRBV11-1; D: TRBD1; size: .; DNA: TGTGCCAGCAGCTGGGGGGACAGGGTGACCACTGAAGCTTTCTTT; CDR3: CASSWGDRVTTEAFF
J: TRBJ2-2; V: TRBV27; D: .; size: .; DNA: TGTGCCAGCAGTTTGGGACAGAACACCGGGGAGCTGTTTTTT; CDR3: CASSLGQNTGELFF
J: TRBJ1-4; V: TRBV5-1; D: .; size: .; DNA: TGCGCCAGCAGCTTGGACCCAGGTGAAAAACTGTTTTTT; CDR3: CASSLDPGEKLFF
J: TRBJ2-2; V: TRBV10-3; D: TRBD2; size: .; DNA: TGTGCCATCGGCCTAGCGGGAGAGGGCGGGGAGCTGTTTTTT; CDR3: CAIGLAGEGGELFF
J: TRBJ2-7; V: TRBV5-5; D: TRBD1; size: .; DNA: TGTGCCAGCAGCTGGGGACAGGGCTTCTTAGGCGATCAGTACTTC; CDR3: CASSWGQGFLGDQYF
J: TRBJ2-7; V: TRBV28; D: .; size: .; DNA: TGTGCCAGCACGGTGCAGGGGGGCTACGAGCAGTACTTC; CDR3: CASTVQGGYEQYF
J: TRBJ2-3; V: TRBV30; D: .; size: .; DNA: TGTGCCTGGAAGAGTGGATATAGCACAGATACGCAGTATTTT; CDR3: CAWKSGYSTDTQYF
J: TRBJ2-1; V: TRBV18; D: .; size: .; DNA: TGTGCCAGCTCACCAAAAGCGGTGCCCAACAATGAGCAGTTCTTC; CDR3: CASSPKAVPNNEQFF
J: TRBJ1-1; V: TRBV10-3; D: .; size: .; DNA: TGTGCCATCAGTGAGTCGAGAGGGGTTAACACTGAAGCTTTCTTT; CDR3: CAISESRGVNTEAFF
J: TRBJ2-5; V: TRBV9; D: TRBD2; size: .; DNA: TGTGCCAGCAGCGTAAGCGGGGTGGGGGAGACCCAGTACTTC; CDR3: CASSVSGVGETQYF
J: TRBJ2-3; V: TRBV30; D: .; size: .; DNA: TGTGCCTGGAGTGTAGGCGGCACAGATACGCAGTATTTT; CDR3: CAWSVGGTDTQYF
J: TRBJ2-7; V: TRBV2; D: TRBD1; size: .; DNA: TGTGCCAGCAGTTGGGGACAGGTTGGGTCCTACGAGCAGTACTTC; CDR3: CASSWGQVGSYEQYF
J: TRBJ1-1; V: TRBV7-9; D: .; size: .; DNA: TGTGCCAGCAGCTTAGTTGAGGGGACTGAAGCTTTCTTT; CDR3: CASSLVEGTEAFF
J: TRBJ1-4; V: TRBV30; D: .; size: .; DNA: TGTGCCTGCAGCCTAACTAATGAAAAACTGTTTTTT; CDR3: CACSLTNEKLFF
J: TRBJ2-5; V: TRBV6-5; D: .; size: .; DNA: TGTGCCAGCAGTTACGAGTGGGGGCACCAAGAGACCCAGTACTTC; CDR3: CASSYEWGHQETQYF
J: TRBJ1-3; V: TRBV6-5; D: TRBD1; size: .; DNA: TGTGCCAGCAGCTCCGGGTGGGGACAGGCTAATTTT; CDR3: CASSSGWGQANF
J: TRBJ1-2; V: TRBV5-4; D: TRBD1; size: .; DNA: TGTGCCAGCCTAGACCGGACAGGGAACTATGGCTACACCTTC; CDR3: CASLDRTGNYGYTF